This TCR beta chain comes out of a study of blood T cell repertoires in COVID-19 (dated by TCRdb to 2018 to 2020). About the investigation overall: Samples from collaborators originated in the United States, Italy and Spain and spanned both the acute and convalescent phases of COVID-19. The repertoires were released in a freely available public database intended as a resource for research on the immune response to SARS-CoV-2. The prospective study material was composed of cDNA or gDNA derived from T cells, B-cell-depleted T cells, or PBMCs. Subjects who had been exposed to COVID-19, were actively infected with it, or had recovered from it provided the deeply sampled blood TCRbeta repertoires that made up the dataset. Where HLA class I and class II types were available, the types were taken from metadata supplied by the sample provider, not from assay-based typing. Samples came from the ongoing ImmuneRACE study (first 160 participants) plus 1,254 subjects from 6 global collaborators. Nearly every sample came with metadata listing a de-identified subject ID, COVID-19 status, age in years and sex. Overall study results and their limits: The amount of clinical and demographic metadata varied by source and participant and was provided uncurated.

TCRbeta CDR3 regions were amplified from genomic DNA using the immunoSEQ Assay, a bias-controlled multiplex PCR. Concerning the study's data processing: The number of nucleated cells in each sample was estimated by amplification of reference gene primers within the assay. To quantify the absolute abundance of each unique TCRbeta CDR3 rearrangement, sequence reads were collapsed and filtered. For each sample, productive Simpson clonality was calculated as the square root of Simpson's diversity index across productive rearrangements. TCRdb took this table from immuneACCESS and kept in-frame rearrangements with V and J called. Such tables lack part of the clones; where checked against another copy, unresolved V genes explain under half of the gap, and the rest is unexplained. V and J calls plus clone size are reproduced from that table; the DNA served to infer D and trimming. Present in this sample are some 120,000 clones, roughly 88% of which were seen just once. About 5.4% of the sample comes from the top ten.

Whole blood was collected in K2EDTA tubes by collaborating institutions according to the institutions' own protocols. For TCRbeta analysis, collaborators shipped samples as frozen whole blood, isolated PBMCs, or DNA extracted from either of those sample types. With regard to this clone: It lacks a known antigen. Within one base of it there is no much larger clone, and no base qualities were kept.

From its cysteine to its phenylalanine, the CDR3 spans 15 amino acids. Only the CDR3 DNA stays, 45 bases, in frame from base 1. Taken from the germline V gene, the CDR1 and CDR2 loops are MNHEY and SVGAGI. Trimming accounts for 4 bases at V and 6 bases at J, while the number of junction bases matched to no gene is 7. The receptor's source is a human donor in a cohort sampled during active COVID-19. The sequencing input was peripheral blood. The chain is assembled from TRBV6-5 and TRBJ2-1; 9 junctional bases match TRBD1. The encoded CDR3 is CASSFRDRAVNEQFF. The nucleotide sequence reads as follows: TGTGCCAGCAGTTTTCGGGACAGGGCAGTCAATGAGCAGTTCTTC.